These T cell receptor beta chains were read from a single sample in a study of T cells in Graves' hyperthyroidism and ophthalmopathy. TCRdb independently ran MiXCR on the multiplex PCR reads; one entry per CDR3 protein. This sample yields under 600,000 distinct CDR3 sequences, of which about 16% are seen a single time; 2.5% to 4% belongs to the top ten. Sequenced: blood. The source is a woman in her forties with Graves' ophthalmopathy. Each CDR3 is given with its conserved first and last residue. The D gene is left open where the match is weak. A clone size is listed for some rows: how often the clone was seen (once, few, many), or a class if it is expanded.

>TRBD1|TRBV28|TRBJ2-2|NA
CASILAGGESGELFF
TGTGCCAGCATATTGGCAGGGGGCGAGTCCGGGGAGCTGTTTTTT
>NA|TRBV28|TRBJ2-3|many
CASSLRRGGSTDTQYF
TGTGCCAGCAGTCTACGACGAGGGGGGAGCACAGATACGCAGTATTTT
>NA|TRBV6-1|TRBJ1-2|many
CASSEATLNYGYTF
TGTGCCAGCAGTGAAGCGACGCTTAACTATGGCTACACCTTC
>TRBD2|TRBV5-1|TRBJ2-2|many
CASSIRTSGANTGELFF
TGCGCCAGCAGCATACGGACTAGCGGGGCGAACACCGGGGAGCTGTTTTTT
>NA|TRBV12-3/TRBV12-4|TRBJ1-1|few
CASSPRGGNAFF
TGTGCCAGCAGCCCTCGGGGGGGAAACGCTTTCTTT
>TRBD2|TRBV29-1|TRBJ2-1|few
CSVFSTSGRASYNEQFF
TGCAGCGTCTTCTCCACTAGCGGGAGAGCCTCCTACAATGAGCAGTTCTTC
>TRBD2|TRBV10-3|TRBJ2-3|many
CAISEGLAGPNTDTQYF
TGTGCCATCAGTGAGGGACTAGCGGGGCCCAACACAGATACGCAGTATTTT
>NA|TRBV2|TRBJ2-7|many
CASSAQRVKYEQYF
TGTGCCAGCAGTGCCCAACGGGTAAAATACGAGCAGTACTTC
>TRBD2|TRBV6-1|TRBJ2-3|many
CASSSGSGSTDTQYF
TGTGCCAGCAGTAGCGGGAGTGGGAGCACAGATACGCAGTATTTT
>TRBD1|TRBV20-1|TRBJ2-5|NA
CSATTGFWETQYF
TGCAGTGCGACGACAGGGTTTTGGGAGACCCAGTACTTC
>NA|TRBV7-3|TRBJ1-1|NA
CASSHAMNTEAFF
TGTGCCAGCAGCCATGCGATGAACACTGAAGCTTTCTTT
>TRBD1|TRBV6-1|TRBJ2-2|many
CASTEGQGGSGELFF
TGTGCCAGCACTGAGGGACAGGGCGGTTCCGGGGAGCTGTTTTTT
>TRBD1|TRBV6-1|TRBJ2-2|NA
CASTRRAGGDTGELVF
TGTGCCAGCACCCGAAGGGCAGGGGGCGACACCGGGGAGCTGGTTTTT
>NA|TRBV7-2|TRBJ1-5|many
CASSLGQDQPQHF
TGTGCCAGCAGCTTAGGACAGGACCAGCCCCAGCATTTT
>NA|TRBV3-1|TRBJ1-6|many
CASSQDPSGYENSPLHF
TGTGCCAGCAGCCAAGATCCCTCAGGGTATGAAAATTCACCCCTCCACTTT
>NA|TRBV18|TRBJ1-4|NA
CASSPHPATNEKLFF
TGTGCCAGCTCACCCCACCCAGCAACTAATGAAAAACTGTTTTTT
>NA|TRBV30|TRBJ2-5|few
CAWQFGGLNRETQYF
TGTGCCTGGCAATTCGGGGGCTTGAATCGGGAGACCCAGTACTTC
>NA|TRBV6-9|TRBJ2-3|NA
CASSSQGGLTGTQYF
TGTGCCAGCAGTTCCCAGGGGGGGTTAACAGGTACGCAGTATTTT
>TRBD2|TRBV11-2|TRBJ2-7|many
CASSFREAAYEQYF
TGTGCCAGCAGCTTCCGGGAGGCTGCCTACGAGCAGTACTTC
>TRBD2|TRBV13|TRBJ2-7|NA
CASSGGTSGIYEQYF
TGTGCCAGCAGCGGAGGGACTAGCGGGATCTACGAGCAGTACTTC
>NA|TRBV3-1|TRBJ2-1|many
CASSSGPSSYNEQFF
TGTGCCAGCAGCTCGGGGCCAAGCTCCTACAATGAGCAGTTCTTC
>NA|TRBV5-1|TRBJ2-7|many
CASSVTAPGYEQYF
TGCGCCAGCAGCGTAACAGCTCCAGGCTACGAGCAGTACTTC
>NA|TRBV3-1|TRBJ1-2|many
CASSQELRSYGYTF
TGTGCCAGCAGCCAAGAACTCCGTTCCTATGGCTACACCTTC
>TRBD2|TRBV7-3|TRBJ2-5|NA
CASSLVRGGRAEYQETQYF
TGTGCCAGCAGCTTAGTACGGGGAGGGAGGGCCGAGTACCAAGAGACCCAGTACTTC
>NA|TRBV4-1|TRBJ2-3|NA
CASSQVGRSTDTQYF
TGCGCCAGCAGCCAAGTAGGTCGAAGCACAGATACGCAGTATTTT
>NA|TRBV7-9|TRBJ1-1|many
CASSSAGGGGEAFF
TGTGCCAGCAGCTCCGCGGGAGGGGGGGGAGAAGCTTTCTTT
>NA|TRBV6-9|TRBJ1-1|few
CASSYYGTEAFF
TGTGCCAGCAGTTATTACGGGACTGAAGCTTTCTTT
>TRBD1|TRBV11-2|TRBJ1-2|many
CASSLDRGNGYTF
TGTGCCAGCAGCCTCGACAGGGGGAATGGCTACACCTTC
>NA|TRBV14|TRBJ2-5|NA
CASSQGSSSGARETQYF
TGTGCCAGCAGCCAAGGCTCCTCATCAGGGGCGAGGGAGACCCAGTACTTC
>NA|TRBV20-1|TRBJ1-6|few
CSWYKGLYNSPLHF
TGCAGTTGGTATAAGGGACTGTATAATTCACCCCTCCACTTT
>NA|TRBV19|TRBJ2-1|NA
CASGSGNPYFNEQFF
TGTGCCAGCGGAAGCGGAAACCCCTATTTCAATGAGCAGTTCTTC
>NA|TRBV18|TRBJ2-2|NA
CASSPSSAVDTGELFF
TGTGCCAGCTCACCAAGTTCAGCGGTGGACACCGGGGAGCTGTTTTTT
>TRBD1|TRBV6-1|TRBJ1-5|NA
CASNLQQGVRDSNQPQHF
TGTGCCAGCAATCTCCAACAGGGGGTCCGGGATAGCAATCAGCCCCAGCATTTT
>TRBD2|TRBV6-2/TRBV6-3|TRBJ2-1|many
CASKSGGQPYNEQFF
TGTGCCAGCAAGAGCGGGGGTCAACCTTACAATGAGCAGTTCTTC
>NA|TRBV20-1|TRBJ1-3|few
CSAAGGVGGNTIYF
TGCAGTGCGGCCGGGGGAGTTGGTGGAAACACCATATATTTT
>NA|TRBV9|TRBJ2-3|NA
CASSALSGTDTQYF
TGTGCCAGCAGCGCCCTTAGCGGCACAGATACGCAGTATTTT
>NA|TRBV12-3/TRBV12-4|TRBJ2-7|many
CASSLGHSSYEQYF
TGTGCCAGCAGTCTGGGGCATAGCTCCTACGAGCAGTACTTC
>NA|TRBV5-1|TRBJ2-7|NA
CASARDSGSVSYEQYF
TGCGCCAGCGCTCGGGACAGCGGGAGTGTGTCCTACGAGCAGTACTTC
>TRBD1|TRBV28|TRBJ1-4|NA
CASKRLNLRGRNEKLFF
TGTGCCAGCAAGCGTTTAAACCTTAGGGGGCGGAATGAAAAACTGTTTTTT
>TRBD1|TRBV12-3/TRBV12-4|TRBJ1-5|many
CASSLSDRVSNQPQHF
TGTGCCAGCAGTTTAAGCGACAGGGTGAGCAATCAGCCCCAGCATTTT
>TRBD1|TRBV9|TRBJ2-2|NA
CASSPDGQGGELFF
TGTGCCAGCAGCCCCGACGGACAGGGCGGGGAGCTGTTTTTT
>NA|TRBV6-1|TRBJ1-4|few
CASSFQPGATNEKLFF
TGTGCCAGCAGTTTCCAACCAGGAGCAACTAATGAAAAACTGTTTTTT
>NA|TRBV20-1|TRBJ2-7|many
CSAPRNGGSHSYEQYF
TGCAGTGCCCCACGGAACGGGGGTTCCCATTCCTACGAGCAGTACTTC
>NA|TRBV29-1|TRBJ2-5|NA
CSAPPAEQLQETQYF
TGCAGCGCCCCCCCCGCAGAACAGCTCCAAGAGACCCAGTACTTC
>NA|TRBV27|TRBJ2-5|few
CASSHHRDQETQYF
TGTGCCAGCAGTCATCACAGGGACCAAGAGACCCAGTACTTC
>TRBD2|TRBV4-2|TRBJ2-2|NA
CASSQDLAGAGGELFF
TGTGCCAGCAGCCAAGACCTAGCGGGAGCGGGCGGGGAGCTGTTTTTT
>NA|TRBV2|TRBJ2-1|many
CASSEDLRQSPYNEQFF
TGTGCCAGCAGTGAAGATCTGCGACAGTCTCCTTACAATGAGCAGTTCTTC
>NA|TRBV5-5|TRBJ1-2|few
CASSLEGGDYGYTF
TGTGCCAGCAGCTTGGAGGGGGGGGACTATGGCTACACCTTC
>TRBD1|TRBV5-1|TRBJ1-6|few
CASSGGQGYSPLHF
TGCGCCAGCAGCGGGGGACAGGGGTATTCACCCCTCCACTTT
>NA|TRBV6-1|TRBJ1-1|many
CASSEVAGSVNTEAFF
TGTGCCAGCAGTGAAGTTGCCGGGAGTGTGAACACTGAAGCTTTCTTT
>TRBD2|TRBV5-1|TRBJ2-2|NA
CASSLQAGVSGELFF
TGCGCCAGCAGCTTGCAAGCGGGAGTTTCCGGGGAGCTGTTTTTT
>NA|TRBV28|TRBJ1-5|NA
CASSPSLGYQPQHF
TGTGCCAGCTCCCCTTCTTTGGGGTATCAGCCCCAGCATTTT
>NA|TRBV2|TRBJ2-5|many
CASSFGLETQYF
TGTGCCAGCAGCTTCGGGCTAGAGACCCAGTACTTC